This is a list of T cell receptor beta chains from one sample in a study of blood T cells in healthy people across ages. A single record per CDR3 protein comes from TCRdb applying MiXCR to the 5' RACE reads. Found here are more than 650,000 distinct CDR3 sequences, about 55% of them singletons; the top ten hold around 41%. The sequencing sample was made of blood. These receptors all come from a man at least 80 years old in good health. Each CDR3 is given with its conserved first and last residue. A D gene is named only where the DNA matches it firmly. Clone size is stated in some rows and not others, as once, few, many or a class when expanded.

v_gene	j_gene	abundance	d_gene	CDR3aa	CDR3nt
TRBV27	TRBJ2-3	NA	NA	CASSLMGQSTDTQYF	TGTGCCAGCAGTTTAATGGGTCAGAGCACAGATACGCAGTATTTT
TRBV9	TRBJ2-7	NA	NA	CASSVGEEQYF	TGTGCCAGCAGCGTAGGTGAAGAGCAGTACTTC
TRBV24-1	TRBJ2-7	few	TRBD2	CATSALGGDGLHEQYF	TGTGCCACCAGTGCCCTGGGGGGGGACGGACTCCACGAGCAGTACTTC
TRBV20-1	TRBJ1-4	NA	NA	CSARPGQTNEKLFF	TGCAGTGCTAGGCCAGGGCAAACTAATGAAAAACTGTTTTTT
TRBV11-3	TRBJ2-3	NA	NA	CASSLGQPDTDTQYF	TGTGCCAGCAGCTTAGGACAGCCCGACACAGATACGCAGTATTTT
TRBV2	TRBJ2-5	few	TRBD2	CASVSPGLAGAGLETQYF	TGTGCCAGCGTATCACCGGGACTAGCGGGAGCCGGGCTGGAGACCCAGTACTTC
TRBV19	TRBJ2-4	NA	TRBD1	CASGRTGTKNIQYF	TGTGCCAGTGGACGGACAGGGACCAAAAACATTCAGTACTTC
TRBV7-2	TRBJ1-1	NA	TRBD1	CASSARTGKMNTEAFF	TGTGCCAGCAGCGCCCGGACAGGAAAGATGAACACTGAAGCTTTCTTT
TRBV29-1	TRBJ1-2	few	TRBD1	CSVEAGQGVGGYTF	TGCAGCGTTGAAGCAGGACAGGGAGTGGGTGGCTACACCTTC
TRBV20-1	TRBJ1-3	NA	NA	CSARDPRGSGNTIYF	TGCAGTGCTAGAGATCCCCGGGGGTCTGGAAACACCATATATTTT
TRBV16	TRBJ2-7	few	TRBD1	CASGTGGGSYEQYF	TGTGCCAGCGGAACAGGGGGCGGATCCTACGAGCAGTACTTC
TRBV7-2	TRBJ2-7	NA	TRBD2	CASSSTSGPYEQYF	TGTGCCAGCAGCTCCACTAGCGGACCCTACGAGCAGTACTTC
TRBV20-1	TRBJ1-1	NA	NA	CSAPPRGLNTEAFF	TGCAGTGCCCCGCCCCGGGGGCTGAACACTGAAGCTTTCTTT
TRBV7-2	TRBJ2-7	NA	NA	CASSPPGFLEQYF	TGTGCCAGCAGCCCCCCGGGGTTCCTCGAGCAGTACTTC
TRBV20-1	TRBJ2-7	NA	NA	CSATQGGLFYEQYF	TGCAGTGCTACTCAGGGGGGCCTGTTCTACGAGCAGTACTTC
TRBV12-3/TRBV12-4	TRBJ2-1	NA	TRBD2	CASRSRLAPSLDEQFF	TGTGCCAGCAGGAGTCGACTAGCCCCCAGCCTCGATGAGCAGTTCTTC
TRBV20-1	TRBJ1-5	NA	TRBD1	CSASSDRGSNQPQHF	TGCAGTGCTAGCTCGGACAGGGGTAGCAATCAGCCCCAGCATTTT
TRBV12-3/TRBV12-4	TRBJ2-1	NA	TRBD2	CASSRTSGTGYNERFF	TGTGCCAGCAGTCGAACTAGCGGGACGGGGTACAATGAGCGGTTCTTC
TRBV5-1	TRBJ1-2	NA	NA	CASKAAGAPNYGYTF	TGCGCCAGCAAAGCGGCAGGAGCTCCTAACTATGGCTACACCTTC
TRBV4-1	TRBJ1-2	few	NA	CASSRDGDINYGYTF	TGCGCCAGCAGCCGAGACGGGGACATTAACTATGGCTACACCTTC
TRBV11-2	TRBJ2-1	NA	TRBD2	CASSPRTSGSREQFF	TGTGCCAGCAGCCCGCGGACTAGCGGGAGTCGGGAGCAGTTCTTC
TRBV27	TRBJ2-7	NA	TRBD2	CASRHSGRRTTLYEQYF	TGTGCCAGCCGTCATAGCGGGAGAAGGACCACCCTCTACGAGCAGTACTTC
TRBV12-3/TRBV12-4	TRBJ1-4	NA	NA	CASRRGVQTNEKLFF	TGTGCCAGCAGGAGGGGGGTCCAAACTAATGAAAAACTGTTTTTT
TRBV12-3/TRBV12-4	TRBJ2-7	NA	TRBD2	CASGRTSGGSYEQYF	TGTGCCAGCGGTCGTACTAGCGGGGGTTCCTACGAGCAGTACTTC
TRBV7-2	TRBJ1-1	NA	NA	CASFWAANTEAFF	TGTGCCAGCTTCTGGGCAGCGAACACTGAAGCTTTCTTT
TRBV29-1	TRBJ2-7	NA	NA	CSARPGVGLSDEQYF	TGCAGCGCCCGACCCGGGGTTGGACTATCCGACGAGCAGTACTTC
TRBV5-5	TRBJ2-7	NA	NA	CASSLDDSTYEQYF	TGTGCCAGCAGCTTGGATGACAGCACCTACGAGCAGTACTTC
TRBV6-5	TRBJ1-1	NA	NA	CASSPEAGRTEAFF	TGTGCCAGCAGCCCCGAGGCAGGGCGGACTGAAGCTTTCTTT
TRBV9	TRBJ2-7	NA	TRBD2	CASSPGTSGNEQYF	TGTGCCAGCAGCCCCGGGACTAGCGGCAACGAGCAGTACTTC
TRBV20-1	TRBJ2-1	NA	NA	CSVGRAKPSYNEQFF	TGCAGTGTAGGGAGAGCGAAGCCCTCCTACAATGAGCAGTTCTTC
TRBV6-2/TRBV6-3	TRBJ2-5	NA	NA	CASRGLGSQETQYF	TGTGCCAGCAGGGGACTCGGAAGCCAAGAGACCCAGTACTTC
TRBV12-3/TRBV12-4	TRBJ2-1	NA	NA	CASSSRDFFSYNEQFF	TGTGCCAGCAGTTCCCGGGACTTCTTCTCTTACAATGAGCAGTTCTTC
TRBV9	TRBJ2-2	NA	TRBD1	CASSSAGDRTTGELFF	TGTGCCAGCAGTTCCGCCGGGGACAGGACTACCGGGGAGCTGTTTTTT
TRBV27	TRBJ2-5	few	TRBD1	CASSPIQTGEETQYF	TGTGCCAGCAGTCCTATACAGACAGGGGAGGAGACCCAGTACTTC
TRBV29-1	TRBJ2-1	few	NA	CSVHTPSYNEQFF	TGCAGCGTTCACACACCATCCTACAATGAGCAGTTCTTC
TRBV5-3	TRBJ2-1	NA	NA	CARSYISNEQFF	TGTGCCAGAAGCTACATCTCCAATGAGCAGTTCTTC
TRBV27	TRBJ2-7	NA	NA	CASSVGLRNEQYF	TGTGCCAGCAGTGTAGGGCTCCGCAATGAGCAGTACTTC
TRBV29-1	TRBJ1-2	few	NA	CSARDGPNYGYTF	TGCAGCGCCCGGGACGGACCAAACTATGGCTACACCTTC
TRBV20-1	TRBJ1-4	NA	TRBD1	CSARDLRQGGEKLFF	TGCAGTGCTAGAGATCTACGGCAGGGGGGTGAAAAACTGTTTTTT
TRBV20-1	TRBJ1-4	NA	NA	CSAGNGEKLFF	TGCAGTGCTGGGAATGGTGAAAAACTGTTTTTT
TRBV10-2	TRBJ2-1	NA	NA	CASTGGVNEQFF	TGCGCCAGCACCGGAGGGGTCAATGAGCAGTTCTTC
TRBV2	TRBJ1-2	NA	NA	CASSEAGRGYTF	TGTGCCAGCAGTGAAGCGGGGAGAGGCTACACCTTC
TRBV6-1	TRBJ1-2	few	TRBD1	CASAPGVWGQGVSDGYTF	TGTGCCAGCGCCCCAGGAGTTTGGGGACAGGGAGTTTCGGATGGCTACACCTTC
TRBV5-1	TRBJ1-2	few	TRBD1	CASNTVPGGYGYTF	TGCGCCAGCAACACCGTCCCAGGGGGTTATGGCTACACCTTC
TRBV7-2	TRBJ2-7	few	TRBD1	CASSRGQGAFEQYF	TGTGCCAGCAGCCGCGGACAGGGGGCCTTCGAGCAGTACTTC
TRBV12-3/TRBV12-4	TRBJ1-1	NA	TRBD1	CASSLGSGGTAMNTEAFF	TGTGCCAGCAGTTTGGGTAGCGGCGGGACAGCCATGAACACTGAAGCTTTCTTT
TRBV15	TRBJ2-1	NA	TRBD2	CATSRELGLAGRNEQFF	TGTGCCACCAGCAGAGAGTTGGGACTAGCGGGTCGGAATGAGCAGTTCTTC
TRBV9	TRBJ1-2	few	NA	CASSVAQGDGYGYTF	TGTGCCAGCAGCGTAGCTCAAGGGGACGGCTATGGCTACACCTTC
TRBV29-1	TRBJ2-5	NA	NA	CSVGLETQYF	TGCAGCGTAGGTCTAGAGACCCAGTACTTC
TRBV4-1	TRBJ1-2	NA	NA	CASSQADSYNYGYTF	TGCGCCAGCAGCCAAGCTGACAGTTATAACTATGGCTACACCTTC
TRBV5-1	TRBJ2-3	NA	TRBD2	CASSTYPGTSRDTQYF	TGCGCCAGCAGCACCTACCCCGGGACTAGCCGAGATACGCAGTATTTT